This entry lists 18 T cell receptor beta chains sequenced from one sample in a study of T cells in Graves' hyperthyroidism and ophthalmopathy. Template material for amplifying TCR beta CDR3 regions consisted of RNA transcripts. The primer set for the first-round RT-PCR of the TCR CDR3 was HTBI. TCRdb reprocessed the multiplex PCR reads with MiXCR, giving one entry per CDR3 protein. The data show about 350,000 distinct CDR3 sequences, with roughly 13% seen just once and about 26% held by the top ten. Sequenced: blood. These receptors were obtained from a woman aged 25 to 39 with Graves' hyperthyroidism.

This clonotype showed up just a few times. The chain links TRBV5-1 to TRBJ2-2, with TRBD2 matching over 14 bases. The CDR3 is 17 residues long. CDR1 is SGHRS, CDR2 YFSETQ, per germline. V dropped 4 bases and J dropped 2; count of bases not matched to a gene: 4. The CDR3 DNA reads TGCGCCAGCAGCGGGGGACTAGCGGGGGTAAACACCGGGGAGCTGTTTTTT. This sequence encodes CASSGGLAGVNTGELFF.

This clonotype was seen ten or more times. The chain employs TRBV11-2 and TRBJ1-1; D is perhaps TRBD1 (5 bases). Germline CDR1 is SGHAT and CDR2 is FQNNGV. V lost 7 bases to trimming and J lost 3 bases, with 15 bases between them. The CDR3 has 14 amino acids. In DNA form, the CDR3 reads TGTGCCAGCACCCCGAGACAGACGGACACTGAAGCTTTCTTT. Encoded protein: CASTPRQTDTEAFF. The entire variable domain, with the rest obtained from reference TRBV11-2 and TRBJ1-1, is as follows: EAGVAQSPRYKIIEKRQSVAFWCNPISGHATLYWYQQILGQGPKLLIQFQNNGVVDDSQLPKDRFSAERLKGVDSTLKIQPAKLEDSAVYLCASTPRQTDTEAFFGQGTRLTVV.

This clonotype was detected a few times. The CDR3 nucleotides are TGTGCCAGCAGCCTGGTCTCGGGGGGTGAAAAACTGTTTTTT. This encodes CASSLVSGGEKLFF. The rearrangement links TRBV5-6 to TRBJ1-4, with a weak D call TRBD1 (5 bases). V dropped 4 bases and J dropped 7 bases, with 14 bases sitting between them. Germline V gene data show CDR1 as SGHDT and CDR2 as YYEEEE. The CDR3 covers 14 residues. Full variable domain (outside the CDR3, taken from reference TRBV5-6 and TRBJ1-4): DAGVTQSPTHLIKTRGQQVTLRCSPKSGHDTVSWYQQALGQGPQFIFQYYEEEERQRGNFPDRFSGHQFPNYSSELNVNALLLGDSALYLCASSLVSGGEKLFFGSGTQLSVL.

This clonotype was seen many times. This sequence joins TRBV29-1 and TRBJ2-7; unclear D gene. The V gene's germline CDR1 is SQVTM and CDR2 ANQGSEA. The CDR3 contains 13 residues. V was cut by 6 bases and J by 4 bases, with 16 bases left in between. The CDR3 region has the DNA TGCAGCGTCCATACGGTGGATCAATACGAGCAGTACTTC. Protein sequence: CSVHTVDQYEQYF.

There are many counts of this clonotype. The chain has TRBV5-1 and TRBJ2-2, with D perhaps TRBD2 (5 bases). The V end lost 4 bases, the J end lost 0 bases, and 13 bases lay between the germline ends. This CDR3 has 16 amino acids. Germline CDR1 reads SGHRS; CDR2 reads YFSETQ. This CDR3 reads CASSHKSGANTGELFF. The CDR3 DNA is TGCGCCAGCAGCCATAAAAGCGGTGCGAACACCGGGGAGCTGTTTTTT. Using reference TRBV5-1 and TRBJ2-2 for the parts outside the CDR3, the full variable domain is KAGVTQTPRYLIKTRGQQVTLSCSPISGHRSVSWYQQTPGQGLQFLFEYFSETQRNKGNFPGRFSGRQFSNSRSEMNVSTLELGDSALYLCASSHKSGANTGELFFGEGSRLTVL.

The CDR3 loop is CASSLGLAGDEQFF. The CDR3 nucleotides read TGTGCCAGCAGCTTAGGTCTAGCGGGAGATGAGCAGTTCTTC. The rearrangement uses TRBV7-9 and TRBJ2-1, with TRBD2 matching over 10 bases. The V gene end was trimmed by 1 base and the J gene end by 8 bases; junction bases not matched to a gene: 2. Germline V lookup: CDR1 SEHNR, CDR2 FQNEAQ (reference sequence). The CDR3 has 14 residues.

This clonotype was seen at least ten times. This chain uses TRBV28 with TRBJ1-2, with 8 bases lining up with TRBD1. Germline V lookup: CDR1 MDHEN, CDR2 SYDVKM. The CDR3 spans 14 residues. J gave up 7 bases and V 4 bases, and 8 bases lay outside the gene matches. The CDR3 sequence is CASSSRTGKGGYTF. CDR3 sequence (DNA): TGTGCCAGCAGTTCGCGGACAGGGAAAGGTGGCTACACCTTC.

This clonotype was seen at least ten times. This chain uses TRBV6-1 with TRBJ1-5; 10 bases align to TRBD1. This CDR3 spans 14 amino acids. Germline assignment: CDR1 MNHNS and CDR2 SASEGT. V trimming: 4 bases; J trimming: 9 bases; junction bases outside the gene matches: 6. The CDR3 protein is CASSVGTGVRPQHF. CDR3 coding DNA: TGTGCCAGCAGTGTCGGGACAGGGGTCCGGCCCCAGCATTTT.

The V gene is TRBV20-1, the J gene TRBJ1-5; possibly TRBD1 for D (6 bases). The germline V and J ends were trimmed by 4 bases and 5 bases, with 18 bases remaining between them. This CDR3 comprises 15 residues. Germline lookup yields CDR1 DFQATT and CDR2 SNEGSKA (reference sequence). This chain's CDR3 is CSAISTGRSDQPQHF. In DNA, the CDR3 is TGCAGTGCTATAAGTACAGGGAGGTCGGATCAGCCCCAGCATTTT.

About this clonotype: A read error may account for a junction end that differs from germline. The chain has TRBV11-2 and TRBJ1-4, with D maybe TRBD1 (6 bases). This CDR3 is 18 amino acids long. Looked up from germline, CDR1 is SGHAT and CDR2 is FQNNGV. CDR3 DNA sequence: TGCGCCAGCAGCCAATCGAAACAGGGAAATGGCATCAATGAAAAACTGTTTTTT. This translates into CASSQSKQGNGINEKLFF.

This clonotype was seen many times. V is TRBV28 and J is TRBJ2-1; 11 bases agree with TRBD2. V shed 5 bases and J 0 bases; nucleotides not matched to a gene: 15. Germline V gene data show CDR1 as MDHEN and CDR2 as SYDVKM. This CDR3 spans 20 amino acids. This chain's CDR3 is CASSPRKGLAGGASYNEQFF. In nucleotides, the CDR3 is TGTGCCAGCAGTCCCCGCAAAGGACTAGCGGGTGGGGCCTCCTACAATGAGCAGTTCTTC.

This chain connects TRBV9 to TRBJ2-3, with 9 positions matching TRBD2. The trim removed 0 bases at V and 4 bases at J, leaving 9 bases unmatched. This CDR3 region has 17 residues. Germline CDR1 reads SGDLS; CDR2 reads YYNGEE. The CDR3 nucleotides are TGTGCCAGCAGCGTAGTGGAAGCGGGAGGTCCCCCAGATACGCAGTATTTT. Translation gives CASSVVEAGGPPDTQYF. Supplemented by reference TRBV9 and TRBJ2-3, the full variable domain reads DSGVTQTPKHLITATGQRVTLRCSPRSGDLSVYWYQQSLDQGLQFLIQYYNGEERAKGNILERFSAQQFPDLHSELNLSSLELGDSALYFCASSVVEAGGPPDTQYFGPGTRLTVL.

The rearrangement uses TRBV5-4 and TRBJ1-2; D remains unclear. Germline CDR1 and CDR2: SGHNT and YYREEE (reference sequence). Trimming stripped 1 base from V and 7 bases from J, with 14 bases between. The CDR3 consists of 14 residues. CDR3 region: CASSLPSSGRGYTF. The CDR3 DNA reads TGTGCCAGCAGCTTGCCTTCTTCGGGTCGTGGCTACACCTTC. The variable domain in full, completed from reference TRBV5-4 and TRBJ1-2, reads ETGVTQSPTHLIKTRGQQVTLRCSSQSGHNTVSWYQQALGQGPQFIFQYYREEENGRGNFPPRFSGLQFPNYSSELNVNALELDDSALYLCASSLPSSGRGYTFGSGTRLTVV.

This clonotype was seen more than once but under ten times. V gene TRBV18 combines with J gene TRBJ2-1; 9 nucleotides agree with TRBD2. The CDR3 runs to 14 residues. The V gene end was trimmed by 3 bases and the J gene end by 7 bases; junction bases not matched to a gene: 4. Germline lookup yields CDR1 KGHSH and CDR2 LQKENI. The CDR3 region has the DNA TGTGCCAGCTCACCGGTGGCGGGGGGGAATGAGCAGTTCTTC. This sequence encodes CASSPVAGGNEQFF.

This chain links TRBV11-2 with TRBJ1-3, with D hard to call. The V gene's germline CDR1 is SGHAT and CDR2 FQNNGV. The CDR3 is 17 residues long. Trimming took off 1 base at V and 0 bases at J, with 13 bases between the two ends. As DNA, the CDR3 is TGTGCCAGCAGCTTAGGGGTGGGAACCCTCTCTGGAAACACCATATATTTT. Amino acids: CASSLGVGTLSGNTIYF.

This clonotype was detected many times. The chain carries TRBV7-8 and TRBJ2-3; 11 bases are shared with TRBD2. Trimming took 4 bases from V and 6 from J; bases not matched to a gene: 9. In germline, CDR1 is SGHVS, CDR2 FQNEAQ. The CDR3 spans 16 residues. This CDR3 is CASSSGTSGILDTQYF. In nucleotides, the CDR3 is TGTGCCAGCAGCTCCGGGACTAGCGGTATTTTGGATACGCAGTATTTT.

The chain links TRBV10-2 to TRBJ2-1, with unresolved D. Germline CDR1 WSHSY, CDR2 SAAADI. This CDR3 spans 13 amino acids. V lost 2 bases and J 4 bases, leaving 6 bases between the germline ends. The DNA of the CDR3 is TGCGCCAGCAGTGAGATCGCATACAATGAGCAGTTCTTC. Its translation is CASSEIAYNEQFF.

This clonotype has at least ten counts. The chain carries TRBV20-1 and TRBJ2-1; D may be TRBD2 (6 bases). V shed 3 bases and J shed 4 bases, with 10 bases lying between them. The CDR3 has 13 amino acids. Germline V gene sequence: CDR1 DFQATT, CDR2 SNEGSKA (reference sequence). CDR3 sequence (DNA): TGCAGTGCTAGCGGAGGGGTTTACAATGAGCAGTTCTTC. Its protein product is CSASGGVYNEQFF.